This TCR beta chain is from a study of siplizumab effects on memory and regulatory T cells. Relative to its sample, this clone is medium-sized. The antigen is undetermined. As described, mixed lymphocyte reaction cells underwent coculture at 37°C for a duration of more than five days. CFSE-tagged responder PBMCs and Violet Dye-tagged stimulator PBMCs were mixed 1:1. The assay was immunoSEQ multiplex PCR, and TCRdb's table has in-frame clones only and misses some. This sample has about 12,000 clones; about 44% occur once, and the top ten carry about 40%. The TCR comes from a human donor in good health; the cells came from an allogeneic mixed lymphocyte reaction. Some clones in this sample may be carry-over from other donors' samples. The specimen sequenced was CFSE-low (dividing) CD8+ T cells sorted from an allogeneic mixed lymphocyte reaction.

Here the CDR3 DNA reads TGTGCCAGCAGTGAAGGTTCTTCACCCCTCCACTTT. It specifies CASSEGSSPLHF. J is TRBJ1-6 and V is TRBV2; no definite D call. V was pared by 1 base and J by 9 bases, with 4 bases between. This CDR3 is built from 12 residues. Germline CDR1 SNHLY, CDR2 FYNNEI.